Listed below are T cell receptor beta chains from one sample, sequenced in a study of blood T cell repertoires in COVID-19. TCRdb keeps only in-frame clones here, not all; method: immunoSEQ multiplex PCR. The sample includes roughly 200,000 clones, 84% seen only once; the top ten take approximately 13%. The sequenced material came from peripheral blood. The receptors stem from a human donor in a cohort sampled during active COVID-19. CDR3s include the opening cysteine and the closing phenylalanine or tryptophan. The D gene is left open where the match is weak. Some rows have no size entry. The others give once, few or many, or a class for an expanded clone.

-,-,16,TRBJ1-5,TRBV6-6,TGTGCCAGCAGAAACACAGGGAATGGGATGGATCAGCCCCAGCATTTT,CASRNTGNGMDQPQHF
TRBD2,-,16,TRBJ2-5,TRBV5-1,TGCGCCAGCAGCTTGGTGCTAGCGGGACTCCAAGAGACCCAGTACTTC,CASSLVLAGLQETQYF
TRBD1,-,18,TRBJ1-5,TRBV19,TGTGCCAGTAGTAATCCGGGACAGGGGCCGATGGGCAATCAGCCCCAGCATTTT,CASSNPGQGPMGNQPQHF
TRBD2,-,19,TRBJ2-1,TRBV28,TGTGCCAGCAGCCCGATCAGGACTAGCGGGAGGGGGCCCTACAATGAGCAGTTCTTC,CASSPIRTSGRGPYNEQFF
-,-,16,TRBJ2-7,TRBV30,TGTGCCTGGAGTGAACCCCTCCCAGGGTTTACCTACGAGCAGTACTTC,CAWSEPLPGFTYEQYF
-,-,13,TRBJ2-1,TRBV10-3,TGTGCCAGCACCGCGGTCCCCTACAATGAGCAGTTCTTC,CASTAVPYNEQFF
TRBD1,-,12,TRBJ2-7,TRBV5-1,TGCGCCAGCCGGGACAGATCCTACGAGCAGTACTTC,CASRDRSYEQYF
-,few,12,TRBJ2-5,TRBV28,TGTGCCAGTACACAGGGTCTGGAGACCCAGTACTTC,CASTQGLETQYF
TRBD1,-,14,TRBJ1-4,TRBV9,TGTGCCAGCAGCGCCGGGACAGCGAATGAAAAACTGTTTTTT,CASSAGTANEKLFF
-,-,14,TRBJ1-6,TRBV27,TGTGCCACATGTCCGGGATTGAGGAATTCACCCCTCCACTTT,CATCPGLRNSPLHF
TRBD2,once,15,TRBJ2-3,TRBV7-2,TGTGCCAGCAGCCCGTATAGCGGGAGAACAGATACGCAGTATTTT,CASSPYSGRTDTQYF
-,once,13,TRBJ2-2,TRBV12-3/TRBV12-4,TGTGCCAGCAACTTTATACACACCGGGGAGCTGTTTTTT,CASNFIHTGELFF
-,-,13,TRBJ1-5,TRBV5-5,TGTGCCAGCAGCTTGGCCATCAATCAGCCCCAGCATTTT,CASSLAINQPQHF
TRBD2,-,14,TRBJ2-3,TRBV12-5,TGTGCTAGTTTCCCAGCGGGAAGCACAGATACGCAGTATTTT,CASFPAGSTDTQYF
TRBD2,-,16,TRBJ2-7,TRBV7-9,TGTGCCAGCAGCTATAGCGGACTAGCGGGATTCTACGAGCAGTACTTC,CASSYSGLAGFYEQYF
TRBD1,few,15,TRBJ2-1,TRBV11-2,TGTGCCAGCAGCTCCCGACAGGGGACTTGGAATGAGCAGTTCTTC,CASSSRQGTWNEQFF
TRBD2,-,18,TRBJ2-7,TRBV14,TGTGCCAGCAGCCGAAGCGGTAATAGGGGAGGGAAAGGCTACGAGCAGTACTTC,CASSRSGNRGGKGYEQYF
-,once,15,TRBJ2-3,TRBV18,TGTGCCAGCTCACACCTCGACAGCCGCACAGATACGCAGTATTTT,CASSHLDSRTDTQYF
-,-,14,TRBJ2-3,TRBV27,TGTGCCAGCAGTCCCCTAGACAGCACAGATACGCAGTATTTT,CASSPLDSTDTQYF
-,-,12,TRBJ2-3,TRBV24-1,TGTGCCACCAGTGGAGGCACAGATACGCAGTATTTT,CATSGGTDTQYF
-,-,13,TRBJ1-1,TRBV16,TGTGCCAGCAGCCCCATTGGGGGGGCTGAAGCTTTCTTT,CASSPIGGAEAFF
TRBD2,once,16,TRBJ2-5,TRBV27,TGTGCCAGCAGTTTATCGGTAGGACTAGGGGTGGAGACCCAGTACTTC,CASSLSVGLGVETQYF
-,-,17,TRBJ1-3,TRBV3-1/TRBV3-2,TGTGCCAGCAGCCCCGGACAGTTCATTTACTCTGGAAACACCATATATTTT,CASSPGQFIYSGNTIYF
TRBD2,-,13,TRBJ2-7,TRBV10-2,TGCGCCAGCAGGCCGGGACTAGGGGACGAGCAGTACTTC,CASRPGLGDEQYF
TRBD1,-,14,TRBJ1-1,TRBV2,TGTGCCAGCAGGACAGGGGCCTTGAACACTGAAGCTTTCTTT,CASRTGALNTEAFF
-,-,12,TRBJ1-2,TRBV6-5,TGTGCCAGCACCCCACCCGGGTATGGCTACACCTTC,CASTPPGYGYTF
TRBD2,-,15,TRBJ2-1,TRBV5-1,TGCGCCAGCAGCTCCCCGGGACTAGCCTACAATGAGCAGTTCTTC,CASSSPGLAYNEQFF
TRBD2,-,12,TRBJ2-3,TRBV7-2,TGTGCCAGCAGCTATTCCGGGACTAGTGCGTATTTT,CASSYSGTSAYF
-,-,13,TRBJ1-2,TRBV28,TGTGCCACTCTCCGGGGGTACAACTATGGCTACACCTTC,CATLRGYNYGYTF
TRBD1,-,13,TRBJ1-1,TRBV28,TGTGCCAGCAGCAAAGACAGGGCTTCTAGAGCTTTCTTT,CASSKDRASRAFF
-,-,14,TRBJ1-3,TRBV5-6,TGTGCCAGCAGCTTGAGGGGGACTAGGAGCACCATATATTTT,CASSLRGTRSTIYF
TRBD1,-,12,TRBJ1-6,TRBV27,TGTGCCAGCAGGCTCAGGGGGTCACCCCTCCACTTT,CASRLRGSPLHF
TRBD2,once,18,TRBJ2-5,TRBV10-2,TGCGCCAGCAGTGACGCGCCGAGGACTAGCGGGAGGCAAGAGACCCAGTACTTC,CASSDAPRTSGRQETQYF
TRBD2,-,14,TRBJ2-3,TRBV5-1,TGCGCCAGCAGCGGGACTAGCGGCACAGATACGCAGTATTTT,CASSGTSGTDTQYF
TRBD1,-,16,TRBJ2-1,TRBV11-3,TGTGCCAGCAGCTTACACGAAGGGACAGGGAACAATGAGCAGTTCTTC,CASSLHEGTGNNEQFF
TRBD1,-,16,TRBJ2-6,TRBV29-1,TGCAGCGTCGCCGGGACAGCCAGCTCTGGGGCCAACGTCCTGACTTTC,CSVAGTASSGANVLTF
TRBD2,-,16,TRBJ2-7,TRBV29-1,TGCAGCGCAGCCTTTGGCCCGGGAGGGCCAGTCGACGAGCAGTACTTC,CSAAFGPGGPVDEQYF
-,-,14,TRBJ2-7,TRBV19,TGTGCCAGTAGTCTCTCAGGGGGGACCTACGAGCAGTACTTC,CASSLSGGTYEQYF
-,-,13,TRBJ1-2,TRBV6-1,TGTGCCAGCAGTGAAGGCAGGGTGTATGGCTACACCTTC,CASSEGRVYGYTF
-,-,14,TRBJ2-2,TRBV2,TGTGCCAGTATGGAGGAGCCGGGCGTCGGGGAGCTGTTTTTT,CASMEEPGVGELFF
-,-,14,TRBJ2-1,TRBV7-6,TGTGCCAGCAGCCGGCAGACTGGCTACAATGAGCAGTTCTTC,CASSRQTGYNEQFF
-,-,17,TRBJ2-1,TRBV4-1,TGCGCCAGCAGCCAATTCATCGGTTCTACCTCCTACAATGAGCAGTTCTTC,CASSQFIGSTSYNEQFF
TRBD1,-,14,TRBJ2-7,TRBV4-1,TGCGCCAGCAGCCAGAGGACAGGGCCCTACGAGCAGTACTTC,CASSQRTGPYEQYF
TRBD2,-,15,TRBJ2-7,TRBV15,TGTGCCGCATCACCCGGGACTAGCGGAAACTACGAGCAGTACTTC,CAASPGTSGNYEQYF
TRBD2,-,15,TRBJ2-1,TRBV19,TGTGCCAGTAGCTCGGATAGCGGGAGGTACAATGAGCAGTTCTTC,CASSSDSGRYNEQFF
-,once,13,TRBJ1-1,TRBV19,TGTGCCAGTAGTCCGTTCCCTGGAAGAGGGGCTTTCTTT,CASSPFPGRGAFF
-,-,14,TRBJ2-1,TRBV29-1,TGCAGCGTTCCAGCGGGACAAGCCTACAATGAGCAGTTCTTC,CSVPAGQAYNEQFF
-,-,14,TRBJ2-2,TRBV7-2,TGTGCCAGCAGCTTAGACCCGGGAGCGGGGGAGCTGTTTTTT,CASSLDPGAGELFF
TRBD1,-,15,TRBJ2-2,TRBV28,TGTGCCAGCAGTCCATGGACAGGGCACACCGGGGAGCTGTTTTTT,CASSPWTGHTGELFF
-,-,14,TRBJ2-2,TRBV7-8,TGTGCCAGCAGCTCGGGACAGAACACCGGGGAGCTGTTTTTT,CASSSGQNTGELFF
-,-,13,TRBJ2-5,TRBV5-1,TGCGCCAGCAGCTTGGGAGGGCGGGAGACCCAGTACTTC,CASSLGGRETQYF
TRBD2,few,15,TRBJ2-3,TRBV10-3,TGTGCCATCAGTGCCGGGACTAGCGTTAGGGATACGCAGTATTTT,CAISAGTSVRDTQYF
-,-,12,TRBJ2-4,TRBV19,TGTGCCAGTAGTGTACCGGGAAGCATTCAGTACTTC,CASSVPGSIQYF